One sample yielded the 7 T cell receptor beta chains listed below, sequenced in a study of T cells after yellow fever vaccination. MiXCR, applied by TCRdb to the 5' RACE reads, yields one record per CDR3 protein. This sample has hundreds of thousands of distinct CDR3 sequences, with 21% found just once. The sample here was PBMCs, taken less than 25 days after the first yellow fever vaccination. The receptors here all came from a man aged 18 to 29 who received the YFV17D yellow fever vaccine.

The chain employs TRBV11-2 and TRBJ2-1; 12 bases fit TRBD2. The V and J ends lost 5 bases and 12 bases, in that order; junction bases with no gene match: 8. Germline CDR1 SGHAT, CDR2 FQNNGV. The CDR3 has 14 amino acids. CDR3 in DNA: TGTGCCAGCAGCGGACTAGCGGGGACCGGGATGCAGTTCTTC. It codes for CASSGLAGTGMQFF. Full variable domain (outside the CDR3, taken from reference TRBV11-2 and TRBJ2-1): EAGVAQSPRYKIIEKRQSVAFWCNPISGHATLYWYQQILGQGPKLLIQFQNNGVVDDSQLPKDRFSAERLKGVDSTLKIQPAKLEDSAVYLCASSGLAGTGMQFFGPGTRLTVL.

This clonotype has just a few counts. This chain uses TRBV4-1 with TRBJ2-1; D gene unclear. There are 14 residues in the CDR3. Germline CDR1 is MGHRA and CDR2 is YSYEKL. With 1 base removed from V and 4 bases from J, the gap between germline ends came to 8 bases. The CDR3 spells CASSQVAPYNEQFF. The CDR3 DNA is TGCGCCAGCAGCCAAGTGGCGCCTTACAATGAGCAGTTCTTC.

CDR3 nucleotides: TGTGCCAGCTCACCACCCCTAGCGGGGGCAGATACGCAGTATTTT. It codes for CASSPPLAGADTQYF. The chain couples TRBV18 to TRBJ2-3; 10 bases are a match to TRBD2. Germline assignment: CDR1 KGHSH and CDR2 LQKENI. The CDR3 totals 15 residues. V was pared by 0 bases and J by 4 bases, with 1 base of the junction left unmatched.

There are many counts of this clonotype. The chain carries TRBV5-1 and TRBJ1-1; TRBD1 matches 8 bases. The CDR3 length is 14 residues. Germline V lookup: CDR1 SGHRS, CDR2 YFSETQ. V was clipped by 0 bases and J by 4 bases; unmatched bases: 2. The DNA for the CDR3 is TGCGCCAGCAGCTTGGCAGGGGGCGGCACTGAAGCTTTCTTT. This encodes CASSLAGGGTEAFF.

A few counts support this clonotype. The J gene is TRBJ1-2, the V gene TRBV20-1; D not resolved. This CDR3 spans 13 amino acids. Germline-derived CDR1 and CDR2 are DFQATT and SNEGSKA (reference sequence). Trimming removed 7 bases from V and 3 bases from J, with 15 bases in between. DNA for the CDR3: TGCAGTGTACCGAGCGACAAACACTATGGCTACACCTTC. It specifies CSVPSDKHYGYTF.

In its sample, this clonotype was seen a few times. The J gene is TRBJ2-1, the V gene TRBV10-1, with D unclear. Trimming removed 6 bases from V and 9 bases from J, with 12 bases in between. Germline assignment: CDR1 WNHNN and CDR2 SYGVQD (reference sequence). The length of the CDR3 is 12 residues. The CDR3 DNA is TGCGCCAGCAGCCCCCGGTCGGGTGAGCAGTTCTTC. It specifies CASSPRSGEQFF.

The chain is built from TRBV7-2 and TRBJ1-4, with TRBD1 identical over 9 bases. The CDR3 is 14 residues long. Germline-derived CDR1 and CDR2 are SGHTA and FQGNSA. Trimming removed 1 base from V and 8 bases from J; junction bases left unmatched: 2. CDR3 coding DNA: TGTGCCAGCAGCTTAGGGACAGGGGAGGAAAAACTGTTTTTT. It translates to CASSLGTGEEKLFF.